The 21 T cell receptor beta chains reported below all come from one sample, sequenced in a study of blood T cell repertoires in COVID-19. The data were produced by immunoSEQ multiplex PCR, yet TCRdb's version contains in-frame clones alone and is incomplete. Of some 170,000 clones listed, roughly 88% are singletons. The source material was peripheral blood. The receptors stem from a middle-aged woman with COVID-19, enrolled during active disease.

This chain uses TRBV5-1 with TRBJ2-2; a possible D gene is TRBD1 (5 bases). The germline gives CDR1 SGHRS, CDR2 YFSETQ. The CDR3 runs 14 residues. V was shortened by 3 bases and J by 2 bases, with 8 bases between the two germline ends. This chain's CDR3 is CASSSGSNTGELFF. In nucleotides, the CDR3 is TGCGCCAGCAGCTCAGGGTCAAACACCGGGGAGCTGTTTTTT. Combining the CDR3 with reference TRBV5-1 and TRBJ2-2 gives the whole variable domain KAGVTQTPRYLIKTRGQQVTLSCSPISGHRSVSWYQQTPGQGLQFLFEYFSETQRNKGNFPGRFSGRQFSNSRSEMNVSTLELGDSALYLCASSSGSNTGELFFGEGSRLTVL.

This clone was counted a few times. The chain recombines TRBV28 with TRBJ1-6; TRBD1 might be the D (6 bases). The CDR3 contains 13 residues. Trimming took 4 bases from V and 10 from J, leaving 11 bases between them. Germline CDR1 and CDR2: MDHEN and SYDVKM. The CDR3 spells CASSWPGDSPLHF. Here the CDR3 DNA reads TGTGCCAGCAGTTGGCCAGGGGACTCACCCCTCCACTTT.

In its sample, this clone was seen a few times. This chain joins TRBV27 and TRBJ2-7; D call uncertain. CDR1 and CDR2 (germline): MNHEY, SMNVEV (reference sequence). V lost 3 bases and J 7 bases, leaving 10 bases between the germline ends. This CDR3 is 12 amino acids long. The CDR3 coding sequence is TGTGCCAGCAGTTTTATCGGCAGGGAGCAGTACTTC. It yields the protein CASSFIGREQYF.

The V call is TRBV2, the J call TRBJ2-3, with 13 bases identical to TRBD2. Germline loops: CDR1 SNHLY, CDR2 FYNNEI. J gave up 8 bases and V 6 bases, and 5 bases lay outside the gene matches. The CDR3 loop spans 14 amino acids. The CDR3 is CASRPGLAGFTQYF. DNA for the CDR3: TGTGCCAGCAGGCCGGGACTAGCGGGATTTACGCAGTATTTT.

V is TRBV6-1 and J is TRBJ1-1; TRBD1 might be the D (6 bases). The germline V gene has CDR1 MNHNS and CDR2 SASEGT. V was shortened by 3 bases and J by 4 bases, with 12 bases between the two germline ends. This CDR3 region has 14 residues. The CDR3 DNA reads TGTGCCAGCAGTGAGATTACAGGGCTCACTGAAGCTTTCTTT. Its protein product is CASSEITGLTEAFF.

The J gene is TRBJ2-3, the V gene TRBV24-1; weak D call: TRBD1 (6 bases). This CDR3 region has 16 residues. V shed 0 bases and J shed 0 bases, with 9 bases lying between them. Germline loops: CDR1 KGHDR, CDR2 SFDVKD. The CDR3 here is CATSDLQGPSTDTQYF. CDR3 DNA sequence: TGTGCCACCAGTGATTTGCAGGGGCCCAGCACAGATACGCAGTATTTT.

The chain employs TRBV3-1 (or the pseudogene TRBV3-2) and TRBJ2-5; D unclear. The CDR3 covers 11 residues. Germline V gives CDR1 LGHDT, CDR2 YNNKEL (reference sequence). V lost 5 bases and J lost 5, with 6 bases in between. CDR3 sequence: CASSSVETQYF. CDR3 coding DNA: TGTGCCAGCAGCTCCGTGGAGACCCAGTACTTC.

The rearrangement joins TRBV5-1 to TRBJ1-3, with D tentatively TRBD1 (6 bases). This CDR3 region has 16 residues. Germline assignment: CDR1 SGHRS and CDR2 YFSETQ. V was cut by 1 base and J by 0 bases, with 11 bases left in between. The CDR3 region is CASSLTGLSSGNTIYF. The DNA for the CDR3 is TGCGCCAGCAGCTTGACAGGGCTAAGCTCTGGAAACACCATATATTTT. Full variable domain (rest looked up from reference TRBV5-1 and TRBJ1-3): KAGVTQTPRYLIKTRGQQVTLSCSPISGHRSVSWYQQTPGQGLQFLFEYFSETQRNKGNFPGRFSGRQFSNSRSEMNVSTLELGDSALYLCASSLTGLSSGNTIYFGEGSWLTVV.

The V and J genes are TRBV3-1 (or the pseudogene TRBV3-2) and TRBJ2-1, with 7 bases fitting TRBD1. Germline assignment: CDR1 LGHDT and CDR2 YNNKEL (reference sequence). V was clipped by 4 bases and J by 2 bases; unmatched bases: 5. The CDR3 has 15 residues. The CDR3 loop is CASSPDRETYNEQFF. The CDR3 nucleotides are TGTGCCAGCAGCCCCGACAGGGAGACCTACAATGAGCAGTTCTTC.

The CDR3 nucleotides read TGTGCCAGCTCCCTCGGACAGACCGAGACCCAGTACTTC. Its protein product is CASSLGQTETQYF. The genes are TRBV18 and TRBJ2-5; possibly TRBD1 for D (6 bases). The ends were cut back, 6 bases at V and 5 bases at J, with 13 bases in the middle. The CDR3 consists of 13 residues. Germline CDR1 KGHSH, CDR2 LQKENI.

This sequence joins TRBV20-1 and TRBJ2-7; TRBD1 might be the D (5 bases). The ends were cut back, 3 bases at V and 4 bases at J, with 10 bases in the middle. This CDR3 has 12 residues. From germline, CDR1 is DFQATT and CDR2 SNEGSKA (reference sequence). The CDR3 spells CSASMTEYEQYF. Here the CDR3 DNA reads TGCAGTGCTAGTATGACAGAGTACGAGCAGTACTTC.

The V call is TRBV12-3 or TRBV12-4, the J call TRBJ1-1; TRBD1 is a possible D gene (5 bases). Trimming pared 10 bases from V and 1 base from J, leaving 10 bases between. The CDR3 sequence is 12 residues long. CDR3 residues: CATGTGNTEAFF. The CDR3 DNA reads as TGTGCCACCGGTACAGGGAACACTGAAGCTTTCTTT.

V gene TRBV11-2 combines with J gene TRBJ2-7, with 7 bases that match TRBD1. After removal of 1 base from V and 5 bases from J, the junction contained 11 bases not matched to a gene. The germline gives CDR1 SGHAT, CDR2 FQNNGV. The CDR3 extends over 16 amino acids. The CDR3 protein is CASSLVVVTGSDEQYF. The CDR3 DNA reads TGTGCCAGCAGCTTAGTTGTTGTGACAGGGAGCGACGAGCAGTACTTC.

As regards this clone: Other DNA sequences in the same sample also yield this CDR3. The chain carries TRBV5-1 and TRBJ2-1; 7 bases fit TRBD1. The CDR3 has 14 amino acids. The V segment lost 0 bases and the J segment 4 bases; nucleotides outside the gene matches: 1. Germline V gene lookup returns CDR1 SGHRS and CDR2 YFSETQ. CDR3 in amino acids: CASSLGQGYNEQFF. CDR3 bases: TGCGCCAGCAGCTTGGGACAGGGATACAATGAGCAGTTCTTC.

The chain couples TRBV7-9 to TRBJ2-3, with unresolved D. The germline gives CDR1 SEHNR, CDR2 FQNEAQ (reference sequence). With 6 bases removed from V and 4 bases from J, the gap between germline ends came to 14 bases. This CDR3 is 14 amino acids long. The CDR3 loop is CASSLEVGPDTQYF. The CDR3 DNA reads as TGTGCCAGCAGTCTAGAGGTGGGTCCAGATACGCAGTATTTT. Drawing the rest from reference TRBV7-9 and TRBJ2-3, the complete variable domain is DTGVSQNPRHKITKRGQNVTFRCDPISEHNRLYWYRQTLGQGPEFLTYFQNEAQLEKSRLLSDRFSAERPKGSFSTLEIQRTEQGDSAMYLCASSLEVGPDTQYFGPGTRLTVL.

The chain couples TRBV25-1 to TRBJ1-1; D unresolved. V was shortened by 5 bases and J by 5 bases, with 15 bases between the two germline ends. Germline CDR1 MGHDK, CDR2 SYGVNS. This CDR3 region has 14 residues. The CDR3 loop reads CASSYLSGKTEAFF. In nucleotides, the CDR3 is TGTGCCAGCAGTTATCTTTCGGGGAAAACTGAAGCTTTCTTT.

This clone showed up just once. The chain carries TRBV3-1 (or the pseudogene TRBV3-2) and TRBJ1-3; D is unresolved. The V and J ends lost 1 base and 3 bases respectively, with 10 bases between them. Germline CDR1 LGHDT, CDR2 YNNKEL (reference sequence). This CDR3 spans 15 amino acids. CDR3 region: CASSQGGAIGNTIYF. In DNA, the CDR3 is TGTGCCAGCAGCCAAGGAGGAGCAATTGGAAACACCATATATTTT.

The table lists this clone with a few counts. In DNA form, the CDR3 reads TGTGCCAGCAGCTTACCGGGGACAGGATTGAACACCGGGGAGCTGTTTTTT. Translated, it gives CASSLPGTGLNTGELFF. The rearrangement links TRBV7-3 to TRBJ2-2; 8 nucleotides match TRBD1. The CDR3 contains 17 residues. Germline V CDR1 and CDR2: SGHTA, FQGTGA. The trim removed 2 bases at V and 1 base at J, leaving 6 bases unmatched.

The chain combines TRBV5-4 with TRBJ2-1; D is perhaps TRBD2 (6 bases). The CDR3 loop spans 15 amino acids. The V and J ends lost 3 bases and 8 bases respectively, with 18 bases between them. Germline lookup yields CDR1 SGHNT and CDR2 YYREEE (reference sequence). CDR3: CASSYRDGGIDEQFF. CDR3 in DNA: TGTGCCAGCAGCTATCGGGACGGGGGTATCGATGAGCAGTTCTTC.

The CDR3 region has the DNA TGTGCCAGCAGCCAGGTGACAGGGGGCCTCAGCTCTGGGGCCAACGTCCTGACTTTC. It codes for CASSQVTGGLSSGANVLTF. The V gene is TRBV3-1 (or the pseudogene TRBV3-2), the J gene TRBJ2-6; 10 nucleotides agree with TRBD1. The CDR3 consists of 19 residues. V lost 3 bases, J lost 0 bases, and 8 bases stayed unmatched. Germline V CDR1 and CDR2: LGHDT, YNNKEL (reference sequence).

V gene TRBV15 combines with J gene TRBJ1-3; D is unclear. Trimming took 8 bases from V and 0 from J, leaving 8 bases between them. This CDR3 comprises 13 residues. Germline values: CDR1 LNHNV, CDR2 YYDKDF (reference sequence). DNA for the CDR3: TGTGCCACCCAAGTGAGCTCTGGAAACACCATATATTTT. This sequence encodes CATQVSSGNTIYF.